A selection of T cell receptor beta chains follows, all from one sample in a study of cytomegalovirus exposure and HLA in healthy donors. The data were produced by immunoSEQ multiplex PCR, yet TCRdb's version contains in-frame clones alone and is incomplete. Altogether about 160,000 clones are present, 77% being singletons, with the ten largest covering about 1.5%. Sequencing was carried out using PBMCs. The origin of the receptors is a woman aged 25 to 45 in good health and CMV-seronegative. The CDR3 runs from the conserved cysteine through the conserved F or W. The order of the fields is J gene, CDR3 length, V gene, clone size, CDR3 protein. Expanded clones get a size class; other rows say once, few or many, or leave the size out.

TRBJ2-7 | 12 | TRBV6-4 | . | CAGTTASYEQYF
TRBJ2-1 | 15 | TRBV6-5 | . | CASSRGLAGEDEQFF
TRBJ2-5 | 16 | TRBV4-1 | few | CASSPYRAGGRETQYF
TRBJ1-4 | 15 | TRBV5-1 | few | CASSLWGDPNEKLFF
TRBJ2-7 | 16 | TRBV7-8 | few | CASKRNPSGSSYEQYF
TRBJ1-1 | 14 | TRBV18 | once | CASSQRGMNTEAFF
TRBJ2-1 | 13 | TRBV19 | few | CASRTGAGNEQFF
TRBJ2-1 | 14 | TRBV5-6 | . | CASSPGTTYNEQFF
TRBJ1-4 | 19 | TRBV13 | . | CASSLGARAAGSFNEKLFF
TRBJ2-3 | 16 | TRBV6-5 | few | CASSYLSGTSGVTQYF
TRBJ2-7 | 17 | TRBV7-3 | . | CASSLAPALAGVKEQYF
TRBJ1-1 | 13 | TRBV6-5 | . | CASSHGTGGEAFF
TRBJ2-1 | 13 | TRBV5-1 | . | CASSIDRLNEQFF
TRBJ1-2 | 15 | TRBV7-8 | once | CASSSTLTANYGYTF
TRBJ2-7 | 19 | TRBV9 | . | CASSVGDGLAGPFSYEQYF
TRBJ1-1 | 13 | TRBV30 | . | CAWSGRLTRGAFF